These 4 T cell receptor beta chains share one sample of origin, sequenced in a study of cytomegalovirus exposure and HLA in healthy donors. The PCR ran on 60 Vbeta and 13 Jbeta primers. Sequencing was performed with immunoSEQ multiplex PCR; in TCRdb, only in-frame clones are kept and a portion is missing. Among some 160,000 clones listed, about 80% were seen once. The sample consisted of PBMCs. These receptors came from a woman in her 50s in good health and CMV-seronegative.

This clone showed up just once. The rearrangement uses TRBV28 and TRBJ2-7; TRBD1 might be the D (6 bases). CDR1 and CDR2 (germline): MDHEN, SYDVKM. CDR3 length equals 14 residues. The V and J ends lost 4 bases and 3 bases respectively, with 13 bases between them. CDR3 sequence reads: CASSSPTGLYEQYF. As DNA, the CDR3 is TGTGCCAGCAGTTCCCCGACAGGTCTCTACGAGCAGTACTTC. Full variable domain (outside the CDR3, taken from reference TRBV28 and TRBJ2-7): DVKVTQSSRYLVKRTGEKVFLECVQDMDHENMFWYRQDPGLGLRLIYFSYDVKMKEKGDIPEGYSVSREKKERFSLILESASTNQTSMYLCASSSPTGLYEQYFGPGTRLTVT.

The chain uses TRBV10-3 and TRBJ2-5; 7 nucleotides agree with TRBD1. The end of the DNA is better explained by TRBJ2-7, so the J call may be wrong. The CDR3 has 17 residues. The V gene's germline CDR1 is ENHRY and CDR2 SYGVKD. CDR3 loop: CAISESVVGDSFYEQYF. DNA for the CDR3: TGTGCCATCAGTGAGTCGGTGGTAGGGGACAGCTTCTACGAGCAGTACTTC.

The chain recombines TRBV18 with TRBJ2-6, with D possibly matching TRBD2 (5 bases). This CDR3 contains 15 residues. CDR1 is KGHSH and CDR2 is LQKENI in the germline V gene. V shed 3 bases and J shed 2 bases, with 8 bases lying between them. CDR3 coding DNA: TGTGCCAGCTCACCCAGAGGGACTGGGGCCAACGTCCTGACTTTC. Translation: CASSPRGTGANVLTF.

This clone is a singleton in its sample. This rearrangement joins TRBV30 to TRBJ2-3, with 8 positions matching TRBD2. The germline V gene has CDR1 GTSNPN and CDR2 SVGIG (reference sequence). The CDR3 runs 16 residues. The ends lost 4 bases at V and 2 bases at J; junction bases unmatched: 11. This CDR3 reads CAWTQREHLITDTQYF. CDR3 coding DNA: TGTGCCTGGACCCAGCGGGAGCACCTCATCACAGATACGCAGTATTTT.